This T cell receptor beta chain was sequenced for a study of human T cells and chemical hapten exposure. In its sample, this clonotype was seen many times. Antigen: not known. Noted time point: healthy volunteer bleed at 2 weeks. Blood, whole and unfractionated, served as the source for total RNA extraction. Germline values: CDR1 DFQATT, CDR2 SNEGSKA (reference sequence). The CDR3 extends over 15 amino acids. Trimming left V 3 bases short and J 0 bases short, with 12 bases between. TCRdb reanalysed the RACE reads using MiXCR and keeps one entry per CDR3 protein. The sample has 75,000 to 100,000 distinct CDR3 sequences, about 8.7% seen once; the top ten hold about 3%. Overall study findings and caveats: TCRs at high frequency, those above 1 in 1000, did not change with DPC sensitization.

V usage is TRBV20-1 and J usage is TRBJ2-4; D is possibly TRBD2 (5 bases). The sequencing sample was made of whole blood. This receptor was obtained from a female donor in good health. Some clones in this sample may be carry-over from other donors' samples. CDR3 protein: CSAREDGVAKNIQYF. The CDR3 DNA is TGCAGTGCTAGGGAAGACGGGGTAGCCAAAAACATTCAGTACTTC.